This T cell receptor (beta chain) was sequenced for a study of blood T cell repertoires in COVID-19. Study-wide context: COVID-19 samples, acute and convalescent, were from the United States, Italy and Spain. PBMCs, B-cell-depleted T cells, or T cells were the source of the cDNA or gDNA that made up the material.

V trimming: 5 bases; J trimming: 3 bases; junction bases outside the gene matches: 6. CDR3 length: 14 amino acids. CDR1 is PRHDT, CDR2 FYEKMQ, per germline (reference sequence). Original data processing: Reference gene primer amplification in the assay estimated nucleated cell counts. This table comes from immunoSEQ multiplex PCR, and its TCRdb copy is limited to in-frame clones, with some not included. The D gene and trimming were derived from the DNA, and the V and J assignments and clone size from that table. Seen here are about 82,000 clones, around 81% observed once, and the top ten hold over 15%.

The sample taken for sequencing was peripheral blood. V gene TRBV13 combines with J gene TRBJ1-1; TRBD1 matches at 7 bases. The origin of this receptor is an elderly man with active or convalescent COVID-19. CDR3 region: CASSRGQSHTEAFF. CDR3 DNA: TGTGCCAGCAGCAGGGGACAGTCTCACACTGAAGCTTTCTTT. Looking up the rest from reference TRBV13 and TRBJ1-1 gives the full variable domain: AAGVIQSPRHLIKEKRETATLKCYPIPRHDTVYWYQQGPGQDPQFLISFYEKMQSDKGSIPDRFSAQQFSDYHSELNMSSLELGDSALYFCASSRGQSHTEAFFGQGTRLTVV.